Listed below are T cell receptor beta chains from one sample, sequenced in a study of blood T cells in healthy people across ages. TCRdb re-derived calls from the 5' RACE reads in MiXCR, one entry per CDR3 protein. The data hold roughly 930,000 distinct CDR3 sequences, with around 48% observed a single time. Sequencing used blood. The receptors were gathered from a young man in good health. Both conserved end residues are part of each CDR3. The order of the fields is J gene, clone size, D gene, V gene, CDR3 DNA, CDR3 protein. D genes are given only for firm matches. Size tells how often a clone was seen (once, few, many) or the class of an expanded clone, and some rows leave it out.

J gene: TRBJ2-3; clone size: NA; D gene: NA; V gene: TRBV6-5; CDR3 DNA: TGTGCCAGCCGCCGCCAGGGAGCGCAGTATTTT; CDR3 protein: CASRRQGAQYF
J gene: TRBJ2-3; clone size: many; D gene: TRBD2; V gene: TRBV4-3; CDR3 DNA: TGCGCCAGCAGCCAAGCCGGGATCGGGGGGTACACAGATACGCAGTATTTT; CDR3 protein: CASSQAGIGGYTDTQYF
J gene: TRBJ1-1; clone size: few; D gene: NA; V gene: TRBV6-1; CDR3 DNA: TGTGCCAGCAGTATCACAGAGAACACTGAAGCTTTCTTT; CDR3 protein: CASSITENTEAFF
J gene: TRBJ1-1; clone size: NA; D gene: NA; V gene: TRBV6-5; CDR3 DNA: TGTGCCAGCAGATTACAAGGGGTCCACACTGAAGCTTTCTTT; CDR3 protein: CASRLQGVHTEAFF
J gene: TRBJ2-6; clone size: NA; D gene: NA; V gene: TRBV20-1; CDR3 DNA: TGCAGTGCTAGGACCGATAGGACCACGGGGGGGGCCAACGTCCTGACTTTC; CDR3 protein: CSARTDRTTGGANVLTF
J gene: TRBJ2-1; clone size: NA; D gene: TRBD2; V gene: TRBV5-1; CDR3 DNA: TGCGCCAGCAGCCCCGGGACTAGGATTCTCAATGAGCAGTTCTTC; CDR3 protein: CASSPGTRILNEQFF
J gene: TRBJ2-5; clone size: NA; D gene: NA; V gene: TRBV20-1; CDR3 DNA: TGCAGTGCTAGACCTGGGGCAGAGACCCAGTACTTC; CDR3 protein: CSARPGAETQYF
J gene: TRBJ1-1; clone size: NA; D gene: TRBD1; V gene: TRBV28; CDR3 DNA: TGTGCCGGCAGGGAAACAGGGGCTAGCACTGAAGCTTTCTTT; CDR3 protein: CAGRETGASTEAFF
J gene: TRBJ2-5; clone size: NA; D gene: TRBD2; V gene: TRBV4-1; CDR3 DNA: TGCGCCAGCAGCCGTTGGACTAGGGAAGAGACCCAGTACTTC; CDR3 protein: CASSRWTREETQYF
J gene: TRBJ1-5; clone size: many; D gene: NA; V gene: TRBV6-2/TRBV6-3; CDR3 DNA: TGTGCCAGCAGTTATGGAGTAGGGGCTCAGCCCCAGCATTTT; CDR3 protein: CASSYGVGAQPQHF
J gene: TRBJ2-3; clone size: NA; D gene: TRBD2; V gene: TRBV27; CDR3 DNA: TGTGCCAGCAGTCCTATTGGACTAGCGGAACGGGTAGATACGCAGTATTTT; CDR3 protein: CASSPIGLAERVDTQYF
J gene: TRBJ1-2; clone size: few; D gene: TRBD1; V gene: TRBV28; CDR3 DNA: TGTGCCAGCAGACCTACTCTCGGGACAGGGGACATTGGCTACACCTTC; CDR3 protein: CASRPTLGTGDIGYTF
J gene: TRBJ2-5; clone size: NA; D gene: TRBD1; V gene: TRBV29-1; CDR3 DNA: TGCAGCGTTGAAAGCGGACAGGGAGGGACCCAGTACTTC; CDR3 protein: CSVESGQGGTQYF
J gene: TRBJ1-3; clone size: NA; D gene: NA; V gene: TRBV7-9; CDR3 DNA: TGTGCCAGCACCACCCGGGGGCAAGAAAACACCATATATTTT; CDR3 protein: CASTTRGQENTIYF
J gene: TRBJ2-3; clone size: few; D gene: NA; V gene: TRBV15; CDR3 DNA: TGTGCCACCAGCAGAGAGGGCAGATACACAGATACGCAGTATTTT; CDR3 protein: CATSREGRYTDTQYF
J gene: TRBJ2-1; clone size: NA; D gene: TRBD1; V gene: TRBV29-1; CDR3 DNA: TGCAGCGTTACGACAGGGGTGAACAATGAGCAGTTCTTC; CDR3 protein: CSVTTGVNNEQFF
J gene: TRBJ2-7; clone size: once; D gene: TRBD2; V gene: TRBV25-1; CDR3 DNA: TGTGCCAGCAGTGAAAGCGGGGGGAGGTACGAGCAGTACTTC; CDR3 protein: CASSESGGRYEQYF
J gene: TRBJ1-6; clone size: NA; D gene: TRBD1; V gene: TRBV6-1; CDR3 DNA: TGTGCCAGCAGTAGGAACGGACAGGCGAATTCACCCCTCCACTTT; CDR3 protein: CASSRNGQANSPLHF
J gene: TRBJ1-1; clone size: NA; D gene: NA; V gene: TRBV27; CDR3 DNA: TGTGCCAGCAGCCAGGACTCGAACACTGAAGCTTTCTTT; CDR3 protein: CASSQDSNTEAFF
J gene: TRBJ1-1; clone size: NA; D gene: TRBD1; V gene: TRBV7-9; CDR3 DNA: TGTGCCAGCAGCTCCACCGACAGGGCAGGCACTGAAGCTTTCTTT; CDR3 protein: CASSSTDRAGTEAFF
J gene: TRBJ2-3; clone size: NA; D gene: NA; V gene: TRBV4-1; CDR3 DNA: TGCGCCAGCAGCCAAGTTGGGTTAGGGGATACGCAGTATTTT; CDR3 protein: CASSQVGLGDTQYF
J gene: TRBJ1-6; clone size: NA; D gene: TRBD1; V gene: TRBV20-1; CDR3 DNA: TGCAGTCTAAGAGGACAGGAGAATTCACCCCTCCACTTT; CDR3 protein: CSLRGQENSPLHF
J gene: TRBJ2-1; clone size: many; D gene: TRBD2; V gene: TRBV6-4; CDR3 DNA: TGTGCCAGCAGTGACACAGCTAGCGGATCCTACAATGAGCAGTTCTTC; CDR3 protein: CASSDTASGSYNEQFF
J gene: TRBJ2-1; clone size: few; D gene: NA; V gene: TRBV12-3/TRBV12-4; CDR3 DNA: TGTGCCAGCACCCTCAATGGTGAGCAGTTCTTC; CDR3 protein: CASTLNGEQFF
J gene: TRBJ1-1; clone size: NA; D gene: NA; V gene: TRBV4-3; CDR3 DNA: TGCGCCAGCAGCCAAGATTTTGCGGGGTCGAACACTGAAGCTTTCTTT; CDR3 protein: CASSQDFAGSNTEAFF
J gene: TRBJ2-3; clone size: many; D gene: NA; V gene: TRBV28; CDR3 DNA: TGTGCCAGCAGTAAGACACAGGGCCCCACAGATACGCAGTATTTT; CDR3 protein: CASSKTQGPTDTQYF
J gene: TRBJ2-7; clone size: NA; D gene: TRBD1; V gene: TRBV20-1; CDR3 DNA: TGCAGTGCTTCAATACAGGGGACAGGCGCCTACGAGCAGTACTTC; CDR3 protein: CSASIQGTGAYEQYF
J gene: TRBJ2-5; clone size: many; D gene: NA; V gene: TRBV12-3/TRBV12-4; CDR3 DNA: TGTGCCAGCAGTTTAGGTCTAAAAGGGACCCAGTACTTC; CDR3 protein: CASSLGLKGTQYF
J gene: TRBJ2-7; clone size: NA; D gene: NA; V gene: TRBV14; CDR3 DNA: TGTGCCAGCAGCCAAACTGGGGGGACAGACTCCTACGAGCAGTACTTC; CDR3 protein: CASSQTGGTDSYEQYF
J gene: TRBJ2-1; clone size: NA; D gene: TRBD1; V gene: TRBV20-1; CDR3 DNA: TGCAGTGCTAGGCGGACAGGGGTCTACAATGAGCAGTTCTTC; CDR3 protein: CSARRTGVYNEQFF
J gene: TRBJ2-3; clone size: few; D gene: TRBD2; V gene: TRBV5-1; CDR3 DNA: TGCGCCAGCAGCTCACTCACTAGCGGGGTCACGGATACGCAGTATTTT; CDR3 protein: CASSSLTSGVTDTQYF
J gene: TRBJ1-2; clone size: NA; D gene: NA; V gene: TRBV6-2/TRBV6-3; CDR3 DNA: TGTGCCAGCAGTTATGACAACAACTATAGCTACACCTTC; CDR3 protein: CASSYDNNYSYTF
J gene: TRBJ2-1; clone size: few; D gene: NA; V gene: TRBV11-2; CDR3 DNA: TGTGCCAGCAGCTTAGAGGCTTCGGTCGCCCCGTACTACAATGAGCAGTTCTTC; CDR3 protein: CASSLEASVAPYYNEQFF
J gene: TRBJ2-7; clone size: many; D gene: NA; V gene: TRBV28; CDR3 DNA: TGTGCCAGCAGTTTCGGACCGAGCTACGAGCAGTACTTC; CDR3 protein: CASSFGPSYEQYF
J gene: TRBJ2-7; clone size: NA; D gene: NA; V gene: TRBV7-3; CDR3 DNA: TGTGCCAGCAGCTCCGGCCCTAGGGACTACGAGCAGTACTTC; CDR3 protein: CASSSGPRDYEQYF
J gene: TRBJ2-1; clone size: NA; D gene: NA; V gene: TRBV6-2/TRBV6-3; CDR3 DNA: TGTGCCAGCAGTAGACCCCAGGTCCAGCTGTTCTTC; CDR3 protein: CASSRPQVQLFF
J gene: TRBJ1-2; clone size: few; D gene: NA; V gene: TRBV4-2; CDR3 DNA: TGTGCCAGCAGCGGGACGGGGCGGGTTCATGGCTACACCTTC; CDR3 protein: CASSGTGRVHGYTF
J gene: TRBJ2-1; clone size: once; D gene: NA; V gene: TRBV3-1; CDR3 DNA: TGTGCCAGCAGCCACTTGGGACGGAGCTCCTACAATGAGCAGTTCTTC; CDR3 protein: CASSHLGRSSYNEQFF
J gene: TRBJ2-7; clone size: few; D gene: NA; V gene: TRBV28; CDR3 DNA: TGTGCCAGCAGCCCTCTCCCTAGCGACTCCTACGAGCAGTACTTC; CDR3 protein: CASSPLPSDSYEQYF
J gene: TRBJ2-7; clone size: NA; D gene: TRBD1; V gene: TRBV5-1; CDR3 DNA: TGCGCCAGCAGCCCCGGACAGGGGGTGACCTACGAGCAGTACTTC; CDR3 protein: CASSPGQGVTYEQYF
J gene: TRBJ1-1; clone size: NA; D gene: TRBD1; V gene: TRBV9; CDR3 DNA: TGTGCCAGCAGCGGGACAGGGGGCGCGGGGTACACTGAAGCTTTCTTT; CDR3 protein: CASSGTGGAGYTEAFF
J gene: TRBJ2-1; clone size: NA; D gene: TRBD2; V gene: TRBV7-2; CDR3 DNA: TGTGCCAGCAGCTTAGAGCTAGCGGGGATAGGGTCCTACAATGAGCAGTTCTTC; CDR3 protein: CASSLELAGIGSYNEQFF
J gene: TRBJ2-1; clone size: NA; D gene: NA; V gene: TRBV3-1; CDR3 DNA: TGTGCCAGCAGCCAAGGATTAGGCCTAAATGAGCAGTTCTTC; CDR3 protein: CASSQGLGLNEQFF
J gene: TRBJ1-5; clone size: few; D gene: TRBD1; V gene: TRBV28; CDR3 DNA: TGTGCCAGCAGTCGTCAGACAGGGGGGAACAATCAGCCCCAGCATTTT; CDR3 protein: CASSRQTGGNNQPQHF
J gene: TRBJ2-7; clone size: NA; D gene: NA; V gene: TRBV20-1; CDR3 DNA: TGCAGTGCTAGGAGGGACTGGACCTACGAGCAGTACTTC; CDR3 protein: CSARRDWTYEQYF
J gene: TRBJ2-3; clone size: NA; D gene: NA; V gene: TRBV11-2; CDR3 DNA: TGTGCCAGCAGCTTAGGGACAGCACCCACAGATACGCAGTATTTT; CDR3 protein: CASSLGTAPTDTQYF
J gene: TRBJ2-1; clone size: NA; D gene: NA; V gene: TRBV5-6; CDR3 DNA: TGTGCCAGCAGCTTGAGGAGCTCTCGACTTGGGAATGAGCAGTTCTTC; CDR3 protein: CASSLRSSRLGNEQFF
J gene: TRBJ2-7; clone size: NA; D gene: NA; V gene: TRBV24-1; CDR3 DNA: TGTGCCACCAGCGGGACGGAGAGCTCCTACGAGCAGTACTTC; CDR3 protein: CATSGTESSYEQYF
J gene: TRBJ2-7; clone size: NA; D gene: NA; V gene: TRBV6-1; CDR3 DNA: TGTGCCAGCAGTGAAGGAAGCATACGTTACGAGCAGTACTTC; CDR3 protein: CASSEGSIRYEQYF
J gene: TRBJ2-5; clone size: NA; D gene: NA; V gene: TRBV2; CDR3 DNA: TGTGCCAGCAGTCCGAACGGGGAGACCCAGTACTTC; CDR3 protein: CASSPNGETQYF
J gene: TRBJ2-6; clone size: NA; D gene: NA; V gene: TRBV7-2; CDR3 DNA: TGTGCCAGCAGCCTCACATCGGGGTCAGGGGCCAACGTCCTGACTTTC; CDR3 protein: CASSLTSGSGANVLTF
J gene: TRBJ2-5; clone size: NA; D gene: TRBD1; V gene: TRBV5-1; CDR3 DNA: TGCGCCAGCAGCGTGGGACAGTCACAAGAGACCCAGTACTTC; CDR3 protein: CASSVGQSQETQYF
J gene: TRBJ1-2; clone size: NA; D gene: TRBD1; V gene: TRBV2; CDR3 DNA: TGTGCCAGCACTACCCGGACAGGCCCCGGCTACACCTTC; CDR3 protein: CASTTRTGPGYTF
J gene: TRBJ2-3; clone size: NA; D gene: NA; V gene: TRBV20-1; CDR3 DNA: TGCAGTGCTAGAGGGGGCAGGGGAAGTACAGATACGCAGTATTTT; CDR3 protein: CSARGGRGSTDTQYF
J gene: TRBJ2-5; clone size: NA; D gene: NA; V gene: TRBV20-1; CDR3 DNA: TGCAGTGCTCACGGACGGCGGGGAGAGACCCAGTACTTC; CDR3 protein: CSAHGRRGETQYF
J gene: TRBJ2-6; clone size: NA; D gene: NA; V gene: TRBV5-6; CDR3 DNA: TGTGCCAGCAGCTTCTCCCCTATGGGCCCTGGGGCCAACGTCCTGACTTTC; CDR3 protein: CASSFSPMGPGANVLTF
J gene: TRBJ1-1; clone size: NA; D gene: NA; V gene: TRBV5-1; CDR3 DNA: TGCGCCAGCAGCCCAGAGAAACTGAACACTGAAGCTTTCTTT; CDR3 protein: CASSPEKLNTEAFF
J gene: TRBJ2-7; clone size: NA; D gene: TRBD1; V gene: TRBV7-8; CDR3 DNA: TGTGCCAGCAGCTTAGCGCCACGACAGGGGGACGAGCAGTACTTC; CDR3 protein: CASSLAPRQGDEQYF